This T cell receptor beta chain emerged from a study of Ad26.COV2.S vaccination and SARS-CoV-2 variants. CDR1 is ENHRY and CDR2 is SYGVKD in the germline V gene. The CDR3 consists of 15 residues. With 3 bases removed from V and 7 bases from J, the gap between germline ends came to 18 bases. Here immunoSEQ multiplex PCR was the method, and the copy in TCRdb shows in-frame clones only, minus some. The sample lists just over 350,000 clones, 85% seen once, with 2.5% to 3.5% in the top ten. Treatment of the sample: some 20 received Ad26.COV2.S at low or high dose, single or two shots; roughly 5 received placebo; per-sample allocation not given. Samples analyzed were those drawn on day 63 after the first vaccine or placebo injection. Wuhan-strain SARS-CoV-2 spike was expressed by the Ad26 vector that made up the vaccine. A note on this clone: Its antigen remains unidentified.

Study-level results: Placebo recipients had lower spike-specific TCR breadth than vaccine recipients.

Sequencing was performed on peripheral blood, taken in a trial of Ad26.COV2.S vaccine versus placebo. This clonotype was sampled from a person aged 18-65 years who received the Ad26.COV2.S COVID-19 vaccine or a placebo. This rearrangement joins TRBV10-3 to TRBJ1-2; a possible D gene is TRBD1 (6 bases). The CDR3 DNA reads as TGTGCCATCAGTGAAAGTACAGGGAAGAGAAGTGGCTACACCTTC. This gives the protein CAISESTGKRSGYTF.